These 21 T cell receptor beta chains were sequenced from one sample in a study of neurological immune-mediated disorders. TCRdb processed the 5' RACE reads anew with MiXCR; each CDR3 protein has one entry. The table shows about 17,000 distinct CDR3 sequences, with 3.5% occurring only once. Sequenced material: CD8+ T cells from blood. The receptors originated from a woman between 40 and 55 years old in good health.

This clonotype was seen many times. CDR3 amino acids: CASSENPGLASDTQYF. Here the CDR3 DNA reads TGCGCCAGCAGTGAAAATCCGGGACTAGCGTCAGATACGCAGTATTTT. The genes are TRBV10-1 and TRBJ2-3; 10 positions agree with TRBD2. This CDR3 comprises 16 residues. CDR1 is WNHNN and CDR2 is SYGVQD in the germline V gene (reference sequence). After removal of 3 bases from V and 4 bases from J, the junction contained 7 bases not matched to a gene.

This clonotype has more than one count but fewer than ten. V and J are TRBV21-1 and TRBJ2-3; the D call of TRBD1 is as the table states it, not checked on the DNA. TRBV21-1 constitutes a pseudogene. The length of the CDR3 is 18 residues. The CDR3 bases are TGTGCCAGCAGCAAAGCGAGTCCGGGACAGGGGAGGACAGATACGCAGTATTTT. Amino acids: CASSKASPGQGRTDTQYF.

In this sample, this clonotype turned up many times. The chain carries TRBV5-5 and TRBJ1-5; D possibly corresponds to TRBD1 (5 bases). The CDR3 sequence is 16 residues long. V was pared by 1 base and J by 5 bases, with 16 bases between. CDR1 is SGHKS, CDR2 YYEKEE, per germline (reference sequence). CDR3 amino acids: CASSLNLDSDYQPQHF. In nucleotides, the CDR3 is TGTGCCAGCAGCTTGAATTTAGACAGTGACTATCAGCCCCAGCATTTT. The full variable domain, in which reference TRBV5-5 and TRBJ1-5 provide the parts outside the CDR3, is DAGVTQSPTHLIKTRGQQVTLRCSPISGHKSVSWYQQVLGQGPQFIFQYYEKEERGRGNFPDRFSARQFPNYSSELNVNALLLGDSALYLCASSLNLDSDYQPQHFGDGTRLSIL.

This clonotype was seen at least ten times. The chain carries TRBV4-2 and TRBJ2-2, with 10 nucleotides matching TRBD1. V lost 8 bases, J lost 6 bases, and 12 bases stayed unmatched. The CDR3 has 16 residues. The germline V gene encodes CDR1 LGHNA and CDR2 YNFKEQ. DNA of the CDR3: TGTGCCAGCGGCTCTACCCGGGACAGGGGTTCCGGGGAGCTGTTTTTT. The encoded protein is CASGSTRDRGSGELFF.

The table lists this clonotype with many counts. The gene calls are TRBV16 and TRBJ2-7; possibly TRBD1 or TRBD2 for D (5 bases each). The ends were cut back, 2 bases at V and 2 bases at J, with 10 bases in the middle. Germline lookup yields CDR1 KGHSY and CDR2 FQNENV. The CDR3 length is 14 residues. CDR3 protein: CASSQGWDPYEQYF. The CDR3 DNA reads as TGTGCCAGCAGCCAAGGATGGGACCCCTACGAGCAGTACTTC.

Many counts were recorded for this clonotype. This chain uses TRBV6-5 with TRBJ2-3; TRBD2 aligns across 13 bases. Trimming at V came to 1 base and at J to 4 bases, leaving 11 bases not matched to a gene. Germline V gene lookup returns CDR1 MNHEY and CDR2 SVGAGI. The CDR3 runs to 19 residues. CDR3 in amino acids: CASSYLRTSGSLLADTQYF. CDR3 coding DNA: TGTGCCAGCAGTTACTTACGGACTAGCGGGAGTCTCTTGGCAGATACGCAGTATTTT.

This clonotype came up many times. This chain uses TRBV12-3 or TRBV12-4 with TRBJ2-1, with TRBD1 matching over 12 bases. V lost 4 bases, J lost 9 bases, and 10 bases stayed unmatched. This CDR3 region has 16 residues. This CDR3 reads CASSSTGTGGLGEQFF. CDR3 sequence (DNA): TGTGCCAGCAGTTCCACCGGGACAGGGGGCTTGGGTGAGCAGTTCTTC.

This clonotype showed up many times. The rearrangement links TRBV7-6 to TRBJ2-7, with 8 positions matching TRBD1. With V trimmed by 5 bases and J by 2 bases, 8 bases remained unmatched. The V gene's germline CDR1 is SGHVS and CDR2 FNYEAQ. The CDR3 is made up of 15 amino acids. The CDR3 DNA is TGTGCCAGCAGCCCCGGACAGGGTGTAACCTACGAGCAGTACTTC. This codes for CASSPGQGVTYEQYF.

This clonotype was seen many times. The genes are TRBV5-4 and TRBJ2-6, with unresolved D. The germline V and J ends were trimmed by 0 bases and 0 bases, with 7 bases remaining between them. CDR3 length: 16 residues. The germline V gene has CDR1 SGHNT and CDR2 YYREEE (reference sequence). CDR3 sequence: CASSLGYPSGANVLTF. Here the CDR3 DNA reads TGTGCCAGCAGCTTGGGCTACCCCTCTGGGGCCAACGTCCTGACTTTC.

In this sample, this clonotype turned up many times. The CDR3 bases are TGTGCCAGCAGCCCCAGGGTCTCTGGAAACACCATATATTTT. Residues: CASSPRVSGNTIYF. V gene TRBV7-9 combines with J gene TRBJ1-3, with D maybe TRBD1 (5 bases). Germline assignment: CDR1 SEHNR and CDR2 FQNEAQ (reference sequence). The CDR3 is 14 residues long. Trimming took off 5 bases at V and 0 bases at J, with 8 bases between the two ends.

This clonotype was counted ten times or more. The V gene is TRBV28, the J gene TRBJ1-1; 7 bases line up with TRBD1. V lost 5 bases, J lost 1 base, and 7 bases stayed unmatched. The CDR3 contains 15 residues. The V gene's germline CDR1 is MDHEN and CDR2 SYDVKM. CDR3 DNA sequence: TGTGCCAGCAGTCCACTGAGGGACAGGAACACTGAAGCTTTCTTT. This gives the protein CASSPLRDRNTEAFF.

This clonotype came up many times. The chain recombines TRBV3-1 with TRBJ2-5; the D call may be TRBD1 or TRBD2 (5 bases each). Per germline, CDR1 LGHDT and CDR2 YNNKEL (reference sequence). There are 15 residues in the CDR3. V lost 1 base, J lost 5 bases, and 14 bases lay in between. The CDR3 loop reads CASSQGGTHAETQYF. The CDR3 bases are TGTGCCAGCAGCCAAGGAGGGACCCATGCGGAGACCCAGTACTTC.

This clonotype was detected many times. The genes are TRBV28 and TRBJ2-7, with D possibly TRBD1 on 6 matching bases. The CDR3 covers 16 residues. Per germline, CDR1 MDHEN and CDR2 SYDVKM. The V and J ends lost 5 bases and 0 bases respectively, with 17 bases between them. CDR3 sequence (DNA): TGTGCCAGCAGTCCGAGGACAGCGCTAAACTCCTACGAGCAGTACTTC. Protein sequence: CASSPRTALNSYEQYF.

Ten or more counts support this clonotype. CDR3 in amino acids: CASSQGYNEQFF. The CDR3, as DNA: TGTGCCAGCAGTCAAGGGTACAATGAGCAGTTCTTC. The V call is TRBV25-1, the J call TRBJ2-1; D call uncertain. The length of the CDR3 is 12 residues. Germline loops: CDR1 MGHDK, CDR2 SYGVNS. Trimming took 5 bases from V and 4 from J, leaving 6 bases between them.

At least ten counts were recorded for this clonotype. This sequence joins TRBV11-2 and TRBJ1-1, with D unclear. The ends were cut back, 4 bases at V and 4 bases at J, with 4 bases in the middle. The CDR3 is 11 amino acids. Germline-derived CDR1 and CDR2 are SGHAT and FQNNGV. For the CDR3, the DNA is TGTGCCAGCAGCTATAGCACTGAAGCTTTCTTT. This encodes CASSYSTEAFF.

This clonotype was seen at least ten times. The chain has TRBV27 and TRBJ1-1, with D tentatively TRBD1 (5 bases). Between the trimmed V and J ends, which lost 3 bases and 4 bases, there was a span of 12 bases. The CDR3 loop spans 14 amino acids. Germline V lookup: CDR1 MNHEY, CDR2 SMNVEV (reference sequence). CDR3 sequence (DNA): TGTGCCAGCAGTTTGAGGGCAGGGTCCACTGAAGCTTTCTTT. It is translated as CASSLRAGSTEAFF.

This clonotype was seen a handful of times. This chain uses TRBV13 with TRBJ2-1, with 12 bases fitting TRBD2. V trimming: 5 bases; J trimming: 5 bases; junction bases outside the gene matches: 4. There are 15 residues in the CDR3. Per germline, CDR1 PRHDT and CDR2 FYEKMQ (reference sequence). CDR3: CASSPWTSGDNEQFF. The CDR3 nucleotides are TGTGCCAGCAGCCCATGGACTAGCGGGGACAATGAGCAGTTCTTC. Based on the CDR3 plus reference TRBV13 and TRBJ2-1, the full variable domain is AAGVIQSPRHLIKEKRETATLKCYPIPRHDTVYWYQQGPGQDPQFLISFYEKMQSDKGSIPDRFSAQQFSDYHSELNMSSLELGDSALYFCASSPWTSGDNEQFFGPGTRLTVL.

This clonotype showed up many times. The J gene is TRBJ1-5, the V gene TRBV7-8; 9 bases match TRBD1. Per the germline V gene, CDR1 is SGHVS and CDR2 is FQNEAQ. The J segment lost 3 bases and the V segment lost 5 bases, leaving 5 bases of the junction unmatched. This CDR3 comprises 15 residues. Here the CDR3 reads CASSLTGGNNQPQHF. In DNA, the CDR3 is TGTGCCAGCAGCCTGACAGGGGGGAACAATCAGCCCCAGCATTTT.

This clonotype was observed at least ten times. DNA for the CDR3: TGTGCCAGCAGCTTCCTAAGGGGCGGGAACTCCTACAATGAGCAGTTCTTC. It translates to CASSFLRGGNSYNEQFF. The chain carries TRBV7-8 and TRBJ2-1, with D possibly TRBD2 on 6 matching bases. The CDR3 runs to 17 residues. V was cut by 3 bases and J by 0 bases, with 15 bases left in between. Germline V gives CDR1 SGHVS, CDR2 FQNEAQ.

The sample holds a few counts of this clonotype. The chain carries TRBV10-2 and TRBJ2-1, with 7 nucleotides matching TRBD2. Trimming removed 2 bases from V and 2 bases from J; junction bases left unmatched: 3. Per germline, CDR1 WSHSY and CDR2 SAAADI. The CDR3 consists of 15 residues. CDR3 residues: CASSEERDPYNEQFF. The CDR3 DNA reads TGCGCCAGCAGTGAGGAGCGGGACCCCTACAATGAGCAGTTCTTC.

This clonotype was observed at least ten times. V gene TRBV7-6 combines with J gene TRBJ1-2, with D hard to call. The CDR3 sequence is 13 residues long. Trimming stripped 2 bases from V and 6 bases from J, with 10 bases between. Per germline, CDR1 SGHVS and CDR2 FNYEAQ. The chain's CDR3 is CASSLRRVHGYTF. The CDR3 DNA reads TGTGCCAGCAGCTTACGACGGGTTCATGGCTACACCTTC.